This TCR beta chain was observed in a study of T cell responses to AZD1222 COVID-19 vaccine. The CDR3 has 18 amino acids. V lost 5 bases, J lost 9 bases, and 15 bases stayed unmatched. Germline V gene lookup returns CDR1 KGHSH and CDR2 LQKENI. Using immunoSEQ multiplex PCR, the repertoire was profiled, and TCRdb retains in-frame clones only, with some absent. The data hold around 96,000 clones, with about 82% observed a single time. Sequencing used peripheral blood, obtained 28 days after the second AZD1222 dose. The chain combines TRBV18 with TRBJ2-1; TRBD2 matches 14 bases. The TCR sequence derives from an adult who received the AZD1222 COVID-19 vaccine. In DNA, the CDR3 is TGTGCCAGCTCATCAGCCGGGACTAGCGGGGGTCAAGGGGCTGAGCAGTTCTTC. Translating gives CASSSAGTSGGQGAEQFF.